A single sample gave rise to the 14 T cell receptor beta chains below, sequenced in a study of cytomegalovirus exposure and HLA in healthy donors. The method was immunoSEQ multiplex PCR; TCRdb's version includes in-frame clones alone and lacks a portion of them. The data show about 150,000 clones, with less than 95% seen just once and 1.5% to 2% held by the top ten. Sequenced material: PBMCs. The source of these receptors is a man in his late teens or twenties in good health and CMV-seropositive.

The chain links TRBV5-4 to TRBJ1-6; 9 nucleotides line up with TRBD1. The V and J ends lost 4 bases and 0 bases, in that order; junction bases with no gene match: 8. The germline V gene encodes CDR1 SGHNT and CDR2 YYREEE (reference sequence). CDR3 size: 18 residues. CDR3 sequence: CASSATGGPPSYNSPLHF. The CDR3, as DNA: TGTGCCAGCAGCGCGACAGGGGGGCCCCCCTCCTATAATTCACCCCTCCACTTT.

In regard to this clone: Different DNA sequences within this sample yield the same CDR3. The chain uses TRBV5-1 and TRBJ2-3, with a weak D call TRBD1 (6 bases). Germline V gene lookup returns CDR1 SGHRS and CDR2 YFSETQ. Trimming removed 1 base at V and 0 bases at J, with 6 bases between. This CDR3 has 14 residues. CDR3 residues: CASSLRGSTDTQYF. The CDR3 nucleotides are TGCGCCAGCAGCTTGAGGGGGAGCACAGATACGCAGTATTTT.

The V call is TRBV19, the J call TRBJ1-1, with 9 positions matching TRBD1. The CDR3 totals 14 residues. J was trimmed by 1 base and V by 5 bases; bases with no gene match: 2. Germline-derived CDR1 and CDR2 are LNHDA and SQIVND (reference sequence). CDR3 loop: CASSAGQGNTEAFF. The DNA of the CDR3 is TGTGCCAGTAGTGCGGGACAGGGGAACACTGAAGCTTTCTTT.

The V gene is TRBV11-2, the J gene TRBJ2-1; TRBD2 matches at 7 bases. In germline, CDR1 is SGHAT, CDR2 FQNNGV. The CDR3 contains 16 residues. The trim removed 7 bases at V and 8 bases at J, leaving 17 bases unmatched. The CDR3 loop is CASTLSWGGSRDEQFF. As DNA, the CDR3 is TGTGCCAGCACCCTGAGCTGGGGCGGGAGTAGAGATGAGCAGTTCTTC.

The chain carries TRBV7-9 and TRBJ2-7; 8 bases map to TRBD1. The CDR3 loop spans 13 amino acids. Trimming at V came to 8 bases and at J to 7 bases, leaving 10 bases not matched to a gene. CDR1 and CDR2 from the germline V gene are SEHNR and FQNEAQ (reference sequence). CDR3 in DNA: TGTGCCAGCGTTGTGACAGGGGCAAGGGAGCAGTACTTC. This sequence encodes CASVVTGAREQYF.

The CDR3 bases are TGTGCCAGCAGTCTAAATAGCAATCAGCCCCAGCATTTT. It is translated as CASSLNSNQPQHF. The rearrangement uses TRBV6-6 and TRBJ1-5; D call uncertain. CDR1 and CDR2 (germline): MNHNY, SVGAGI (reference sequence). Trimming stripped 5 bases from V and 0 bases from J, with 5 bases between. The CDR3 spans 13 residues.

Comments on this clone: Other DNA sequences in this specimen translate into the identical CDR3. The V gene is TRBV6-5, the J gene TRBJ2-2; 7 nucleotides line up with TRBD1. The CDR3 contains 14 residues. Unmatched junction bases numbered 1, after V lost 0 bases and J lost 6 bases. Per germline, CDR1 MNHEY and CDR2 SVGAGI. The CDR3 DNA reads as TGTGCCAGCAGTTACTCGCAGGGGGCCGGGGAGCTGTTTTTT. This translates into CASSYSQGAGELFF.

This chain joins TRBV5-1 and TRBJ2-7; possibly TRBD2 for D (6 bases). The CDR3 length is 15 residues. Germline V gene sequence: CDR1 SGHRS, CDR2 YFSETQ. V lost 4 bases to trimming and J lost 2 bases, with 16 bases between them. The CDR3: CASSRTSFGAYEQYF. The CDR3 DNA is TGCGCCAGCAGCCGAACTAGCTTTGGGGCCTACGAGCAGTACTTC.

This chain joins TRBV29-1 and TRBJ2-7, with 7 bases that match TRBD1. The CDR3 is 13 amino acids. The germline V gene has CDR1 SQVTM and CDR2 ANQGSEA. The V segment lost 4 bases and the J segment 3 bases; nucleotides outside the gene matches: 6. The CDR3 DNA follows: TGCAGCGTTGGGCCGACAGGGAACTACGAGCAGTACTTC. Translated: CSVGPTGNYEQYF.

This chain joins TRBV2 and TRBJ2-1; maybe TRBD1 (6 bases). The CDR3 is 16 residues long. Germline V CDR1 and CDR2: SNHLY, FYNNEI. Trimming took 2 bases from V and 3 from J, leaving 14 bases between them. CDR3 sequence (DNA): TGTGCCAGCAGTGAAACAACCGGACAGCACTACAATGAGCAGTTCTTC. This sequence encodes CASSETTGQHYNEQFF.

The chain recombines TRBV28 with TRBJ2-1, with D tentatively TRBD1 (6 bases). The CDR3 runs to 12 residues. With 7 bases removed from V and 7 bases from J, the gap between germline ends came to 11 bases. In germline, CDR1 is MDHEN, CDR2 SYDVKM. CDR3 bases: TGTGCCAGCATAAAACAGGGTAATGAGCAGTTCTTC. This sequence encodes CASIKQGNEQFF.

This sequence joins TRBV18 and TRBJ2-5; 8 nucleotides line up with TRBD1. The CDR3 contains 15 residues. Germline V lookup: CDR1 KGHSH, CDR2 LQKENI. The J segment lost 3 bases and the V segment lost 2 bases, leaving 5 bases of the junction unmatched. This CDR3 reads CASSPTQGAEETQYF. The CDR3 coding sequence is TGTGCCAGCTCACCAACCCAGGGGGCGGAAGAGACCCAGTACTTC.

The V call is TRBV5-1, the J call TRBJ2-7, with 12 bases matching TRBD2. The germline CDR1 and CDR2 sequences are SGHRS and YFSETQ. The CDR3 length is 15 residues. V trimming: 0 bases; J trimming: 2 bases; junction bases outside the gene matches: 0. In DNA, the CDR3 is TGCGCCAGCAGCTTGGGGACTAGCGGGGCCTACGAGCAGTACTTC. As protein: CASSLGTSGAYEQYF.

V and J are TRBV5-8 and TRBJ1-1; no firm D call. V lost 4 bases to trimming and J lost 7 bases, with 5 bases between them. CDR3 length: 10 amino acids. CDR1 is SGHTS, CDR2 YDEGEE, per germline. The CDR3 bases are TGTGCCAGCAGCCCTCTTGAAGCTTTCTTT. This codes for CASSPLEAFF.